This T cell receptor beta chain appears in the sequencing data of a study of blood T cell repertoires in COVID-19. About the study: Samples representing acute and convalescent COVID-19 were sourced from the United States, Italy and Spain. In each case, the material was cDNA or gDNA derived from T cells, B-cell-depleted T cells, or PBMCs.

Original data processing: Reference gene primer amplification in the assay estimated nucleated cell counts. The method was immunoSEQ multiplex PCR; TCRdb's version includes in-frame clones alone and lacks a portion of them. From that table come the V and J calls and clone size; the DNA was used to work out D and trimming. The sample includes about 160,000 clones, 82% of them seen just once. The ends were cut back, 4 bases at V and 3 bases at J, with 13 bases in the middle. The CDR3 is 14 residues long. The germline V gene encodes CDR1 LGHDT and CDR2 YNNKEL (reference sequence). A Seattle source enrolled patients during active infection and followed them longitudinally.

The receptor's source is a woman aged 40 to 50 with COVID-19, enrolled during active disease. Sequenced material: peripheral blood. The chain is built from TRBV3-1 (or the pseudogene TRBV3-2) and TRBJ2-7; D perhaps matches TRBD2 (5 bases). The CDR3 bases are TGTGCCAGCAGCCCCGGCCTAGCTGGCTACGAGCAGTACTTC. It codes for CASSPGLAGYEQYF.